This TCR beta chain was observed in a study of blood T cell repertoires in COVID-19. Study background: Samples came from the United States, Italy and Spain, spanning acute and convalescent COVID-19. Sources were T cells, B-cell-depleted T cells, or PBMCs; the material itself was cDNA or gDNA.

V shed 5 bases and J shed 4 bases, with 14 bases lying between them. In germline, CDR1 is PRHDT, CDR2 FYEKMQ (reference sequence). The CDR3 sequence is 14 residues long. Methods used by the authors: Reference gene primer amplification yielded estimated nucleated cell counts. The table came from immunoSEQ multiplex PCR; TCRdb's copy has only in-frame clones and leaves some out. V and J calls and clone size follow that table, whereas D and trimming were derived from the DNA. The sample carries over 100,000 clones, approximately 74% recorded once. V usage is TRBV13 and J usage is TRBJ2-5; D is possibly TRBD1 (6 bases). Sequencing was carried out using peripheral blood. The clonotype comes from a woman between 65 and 79 years old with acute or convalescent COVID-19. CDR3 sequence (DNA): TGTGCCAGCAGCACACAGGGTACCCGAGAGACCCAGTACTTC. It encodes CASSTQGTRETQYF.